These T cell receptor beta chains were read from a single sample in a study of blood T cell repertoires in COVID-19. Profiling relied on immunoSEQ multiplex PCR, and the TCRdb table lists in-frame clones only, not all of them. This sample has approximately 75,000 clones, with under 80% found just once. Input material: peripheral blood. These receptors were obtained from a human donor with acute or convalescent COVID-19. The donor label of this sample is uncertain. Both conserved end residues are part of each CDR3. A D gene is named only where the DNA matches it firmly. Expanded clones get a size class; other rows say once, few or many, or leave the size out.

>TRBV27|few|TRBJ2-3|TRBD2
CASSFRRGGTDTQYF
TGTGCCAGCAGTTTTCGGCGGGGGGGTACAGATACGCAGTATTTT
>TRBV6-5|few|TRBJ1-5|.
CASTPPRGSNQPQHF
TGTGCCAGCACCCCTCCCAGGGGTAGCAATCAGCCCCAGCATTTT
>TRBV30|.|TRBJ1-4|TRBD1
CACKRGTGREKLFF
TGTGCCTGTAAAAGGGGGACAGGGAGGGAAAAACTGTTTTTT
>TRBV19|.|TRBJ2-2|TRBD2
CASNGLAAANTGELFF
TGTGCCAGTAACGGCCTAGCGGCCGCGAACACCGGGGAGCTGTTTTTT
>TRBV4-3|.|TRBJ2-1|TRBD2
CASSHSGRYNEQFF
TGCGCCAGCAGCCATAGCGGGAGGTACAATGAGCAGTTCTTC
>TRBV3-1/TRBV3-2|.|TRBJ2-3|TRBD2
CASSPFGLAGRTDTQYF
TGTGCCAGCAGCCCATTCGGGCTAGCGGGGCGCACAGATACGCAGTATTTT
>TRBV15|few|TRBJ1-1|.
CATSRSQQNTEAFF
TGTGCCACCAGCAGATCCCAACAGAACACTGAAGCTTTCTTT
>TRBV7-2|.|TRBJ2-2|TRBD2
CASIGGGGLFF
TGTGCCAGCATCGGGGGGGGAGGGCTGTTTTTT
>TRBV3-1/TRBV3-2|once|TRBJ2-3|.
CASSLRGSGSTDTQYF
TGTGCCAGCAGCCTACGGGGGAGTGGGAGCACAGATACGCAGTATTTT
>TRBV7-6|.|TRBJ2-7|.
CASSLASGLGSYEQYF
TGTGCCAGCAGCTTAGCTTCTGGACTGGGCTCCTACGAGCAGTACTTC
>TRBV30|few|TRBJ1-5|TRBD1
CAWSLGQGRQPQHF
TGTGCCTGGAGTCTTGGACAGGGGAGGCAGCCCCAGCATTTT
>TRBV30|.|TRBJ1-4|TRBD1
CAWTPGQAGNEKLFF
TGTGCCTGGACCCCCGGACAGGCTGGAAATGAAAAACTGTTTTTT
>TRBV7-9|many|TRBJ1-5|.
CASSLARRGNQPQHF
TGTGCCAGCAGCTTAGCACGCAGGGGCAATCAGCCCCAGCATTTT
>TRBV2|.|TRBJ1-2|.
CASRSREGYGYTF
TGTGCCAGCAGGTCCAGGGAGGGCTATGGCTACACCTTC
>TRBV3-1/TRBV3-2|.|TRBJ2-5|TRBD1
CASSQRQGAVETQYF
TGTGCCAGCAGCCAACGGCAGGGGGCCGTGGAGACCCAGTACTTC
>TRBV9|.|TRBJ2-3|TRBD2
CASSRLARSTDTQYF
TGTGCCAGCAGCCGACTAGCGAGAAGCACAGATACGCAGTATTTT
>TRBV5-1|few|TRBJ1-5|.
CASSLGANQPQHF
TGCGCCAGCAGCTTGGGCGCCAATCAGCCCCAGCATTTT
>TRBV12-3/TRBV12-4|once|TRBJ1-2|.
CASSLLLNYGYTF
TGTGCCAGCAGTTTGCTATTGAACTATGGCTACACCTTC
>TRBV6-5|.|TRBJ2-6|.
CASSYSERSGANVLTF
TGTGCCAGCAGTTACTCGGAGCGCTCTGGGGCCAACGTCCTGACTTTC
>TRBV6-5|few|TRBJ1-2|TRBD1
CASSYQPGQGSGYTF
TGTGCCAGCAGTTACCAACCGGGACAGGGTTCTGGCTACACCTTC
>TRBV7-8|.|TRBJ1-4|.
CASSPEVQGGGEKLFF
TGTGCCAGCAGCCCCGAGGTACAGGGAGGGGGTGAAAAACTGTTTTTT
>TRBV6-2/TRBV6-3|.|TRBJ2-3|TRBD2
CASSFGGITDTQYF
TGTGCCAGCAGTTTCGGGGGGATCACAGATACGCAGTATTTT
>TRBV28|.|TRBJ2-7|TRBD2
CASSSRAGGSKYEQYF
TGTGCCAGCAGCTCACGCGCTGGCGGGAGTAAGTACGAGCAGTACTTC
>TRBV6-5|.|TRBJ1-1|TRBD1
CASRFGGQADEAFF
TGTGCCAGCAGGTTTGGCGGACAGGCCGATGAAGCTTTCTTT
>TRBV5-1|.|TRBJ1-1|TRBD1
CASSLWTGEGTEAFF
TGCGCCAGCAGCTTGTGGACAGGGGAGGGCACTGAAGCTTTCTTT
>TRBV14|.|TRBJ2-1|TRBD2
CASSRLRGAYNEQFF
TGTGCCAGCAGCCGGTTGCGGGGGGCCTACAATGAGCAGTTCTTC
>TRBV5-4|.|TRBJ2-1|TRBD2
CASSWGFRVGAGGNEQFF
TGTGCCAGCAGCTGGGGATTCCGGGTCGGAGCGGGGGGCAATGAGCAGTTCTTC
>TRBV6-1|.|TRBJ2-3|.
CASSEVRGLRADTQYF
TGTGCCAGCAGTGAAGTAAGGGGCTTAAGGGCAGATACGCAGTATTTT
>TRBV7-2|few|TRBJ2-2|TRBD2
CASRLAGGYGNTGELFF
TGTGCCAGCAGGCTAGCGGGAGGGTATGGGAACACCGGGGAGCTGTTTTTT
>TRBV6-2/TRBV6-3|.|TRBJ1-4|.
CASSYGQQGRNEKLFF
TGTGCCAGCAGTTACGGACAACAAGGGAGGAATGAAAAACTGTTTTTT
>TRBV5-1|.|TRBJ1-1|.
CASSLNRVTEAFF
TGCGCCAGCAGCTTAAACAGGGTAACTGAAGCTTTCTTT
>TRBV30|.|TRBJ2-7|.
CAWQLSYEQYF
TGTGCCTGGCAACTGTCCTACGAGCAGTACTTC
>TRBV5-1|once|TRBJ2-7|TRBD1
CASSSTGGTYEQYF
TGCGCCAGCAGCTCGACAGGGGGTACCTACGAGCAGTACTTC
>TRBV28|.|TRBJ1-5|.
CASSWGRDTYSNQPQHF
TGTGCCAGCAGTTGGGGCAGGGACACTTATAGCAATCAGCCCCAGCATTTT
>TRBV5-1|.|TRBJ1-1|.
CASSLNGGNTEAFF
TGCGCCAGCAGCTTAAACGGTGGGAACACTGAAGCTTTCTTT
>TRBV19|.|TRBJ1-6|.
CATLGPARSPLHF
TGTGCCACATTGGGCCCTGCCCGCTCACCCCTCCACTTT
>TRBV6-6|.|TRBJ1-2|.
CASTKYEVGMADGYTF
TGTGCCAGCACCAAGTATGAGGTCGGGATGGCCGATGGCTACACCTTC
>TRBV7-9|.|TRBJ2-6|.
CASTISVGVGRSGANVLTF
TGTGCCAGCACCATCTCGGTAGGGGTCGGAAGGTCTGGGGCCAACGTCCTGACTTTC
>TRBV3-1/TRBV3-2|.|TRBJ1-1|.
CASSQVGVSTRGAFF
TGTGCCAGCAGCCAAGTAGGGGTTTCCACTCGAGGAGCTTTCTTT
>TRBV7-2|.|TRBJ2-1|TRBD2
CASSLVSSGDEQFF
TGTGCCAGCAGCTTAGTTTCTAGCGGGGATGAGCAGTTCTTC
>TRBV12-3/TRBV12-4|.|TRBJ1-5|.
CASRAAGEPQHF
TGTGCCAGCAGAGCCGCAGGGGAGCCCCAGCATTTT
>TRBV5-6|.|TRBJ2-4|.
CASSFSGPLAKNIQYF
TGTGCCAGCAGCTTCAGCGGGCCACTAGCCAAAAACATTCAGTACTTC
>TRBV5-1|few|TRBJ1-1|.
CASSYYTTLNTEAFF
TGCGCCAGCAGCTACTACACGACCTTGAACACTGAAGCTTTCTTT
>TRBV5-1|.|TRBJ2-3|.
CASSLGQQTDTQYF
TGCGCCAGCAGCTTGGGACAGCAGACAGATACGCAGTATTTT
>TRBV11-2|.|TRBJ2-7|TRBD2
CASSFSGPGYF
TGTGCCAGCAGCTTTAGCGGGCCAGGGTACTTC
>TRBV12-3/TRBV12-4|.|TRBJ2-3|.
CASRLSSTDTQYF
TGTGCCAGCAGACTATCTAGCACAGATACGCAGTATTTT
>TRBV28|.|TRBJ1-5|.
CASSPRVLSNQPQHF
TGTGCCAGCAGTCCCCGGGTCCTAAGCAATCAGCCCCAGCATTTT